This T cell receptor beta chain comes out of a study of cytomegalovirus exposure and HLA in healthy donors. General observations from the study: Later analysis indicated greater clonal expansion among HLA-associated TCR beta chains than among equally common other chains.

CDR3 length: 16 residues. Germline CDR1 SGHVS, CDR2 FNYEAQ. After removal of 5 bases from V and 0 bases from J, the junction contained 8 bases not matched to a gene. Turning to this clone: The antigen is undetermined.

In the PCR, 60 Vbeta and 13 Jbeta primers were used. Sequencing used immunoSEQ multiplex PCR; TCRdb keeps in-frame clones, though not all of them. The profile shows 250,000 to 300,000 clones, about 83% of them singletons. This clonotype originated in a woman in her forties in good health and CMV-seropositive. The sequenced sample was PBMCs. The V and J genes are TRBV7-6 and TRBJ2-3, with 7 nucleotides matching TRBD1. CDR3 coding DNA: TGTGCCAGCAGCAAGTCCCGGGACAGAAGCACAGATACGCAGTATTTT. It encodes CASSKSRDRSTDTQYF.